The source of this TCR beta chain is a study of cytomegalovirus exposure and HLA in healthy donors (dated by TCRdb to 2015 to 2018). About the study as a whole: An earlier analysis of approximately 640 of the donors reported about 290 Gb of sequence data and more than 90 million unique TCR beta sequences from approximately 180 million T cells. An early release covering 550 to 650 HLA-typed donors comprised about 300 gigabases of sequencing data and 65 million to 100 million unique TCR sequences. The genetic ancestry cluster associated with self-reported Caucasian donors included over 65% of the 300 to 400 genotyped donors. The study was designed to test whether signatures of past pathogen exposure could be identified by cataloging public T cell receptors. Using immunosequencing, the study profiled T cell repertoires from 500 to 800 subjects and related those repertoires to cytomegalovirus serostatus. In addition to the first cohort of about 650 subjects, a separate validation cohort of about 120 different subjects was used. High-throughput TCR immunosequencing, statistical association of individual TCRs with disease status, and machine learning were combined to predict cytomegalovirus infection status. To study patterns of TCR occurrence, a later analysis re-analyzed previously published TCR beta repertoires from 700 or so donors and added high-resolution HLA genotyping. In the later analysis, no new phenotypic data were used to find candidate immune exposures; instead, reliance was placed on TCR beta sequences and their occurrence across donors. An earlier analysis of 500 to 650 of the donors applied high-throughput TCR beta sequencing to assess whether each TCR beta V gene segment acted as functional or pseudogenic. Donor age, sex, ethnicity and CMV serostatus were compiled together with the repertoire data. In a later genetic analysis, genome-wide SNP genotypes for 398 of the 666 donors were used, and that subset was treated as a discovery cohort. Every discovery cohort repertoire had been produced on one sequencing platform. Class I and class II HLA loci were covered by the typing at four-digit resolution. The number of typed donors differed by locus: about 629-630 for A, B, C, DRB1 and DQB1; approximately 520 for DQA1; roughly 600 for DPA1; and about 450 for DPB1. About five DR-DQ haplotypes were treated as single units for association and clustering because of strong linkage in the cohort. Among around 400 genotyped donors of the cohort, an average of approximately 200,000 unique TCR beta nucleotide sequences was sequenced per donor, of which roughly 17% were non-productive. Summary of the overall study and its limitations: Some IMGT-functional V segments, including TRBV6-2 and TRBV6-3, could not be told apart with the 87-base-pair reads, so those segments were excluded. A later analysis associated some 17,000 TCR beta sequences with specific HLA alleles at a false discovery rate of 0.05. A further reported finding was that TCR beta sequences accurately predicted the HLA-A and HLA-B alleles for most subjects in the first cohort. An earlier analysis of approximately 530 of the donors showed that most TCR beta V segments appeared in productive rearrangements either about 87% or about 30% of the time, which broadly matched IMGT annotations. When HLA alleles, especially DR and DQ, strongly co-occurred, attributing TCR associations to individual alleles was difficult. The presence/absence analyses assumed that sequencing depth was roughly uniform across donors, and that assumption may not be true. This cohort had only TCR beta chains sequenced, and the lack of alpha or paired-chain data limited which features could be detected. According to a later analysis, parvovirus B19, influenza, CMV and Epstein-Barr virus appeared linked to several top co-occurrence clusters. The authors suggested that the approach could potentially be generalized to other disease states and immunological phenotypes. Compared with the roughly 670-donor mean, donors in an Asian-associated ancestry cluster had fewer N-insertions in productive TCRs, according to a later genetic analysis. In a later analysis, TCR association rates were found to vary across HLA loci, with the most associated TCRs seen for DRB1 alleles and the fewest for HLA-C alleles. A total of some 180 TCR beta chains were listed by the study as associated with cytomegalovirus. In both the original and validation cohorts, the classifier was reported to diagnose cytomegalovirus status with high specificity and sensitivity. Correlated functional status among segregating V segments might be attributable to linkage disequilibrium, but an unknown experimental factor could not be ruled out. According to a later analysis, most CMV-associated TCR beta chains appeared to be HLA-restricted, and the HLA associations seemed to be driven largely by CMV exposure. Three of the identified cytomegalovirus-associated TCR beta chains were confirmed in vitro to be specific for cytomegalovirus antigens. The only immune exposure information available for the cohort was CMV serostatus. In a later analysis, HLA-associated TCR beta chains showed more clonal expansion and lower generation probabilities than non-associated chains that were equally common. A group of highly shared sequence variants was considered likely to be a technical artifact of the sequencing pipeline. Because counts were too low, about 17 rarely observed V segments, including chromosome 9 orphons, were excluded from the earlier analysis of several hundred of the donors. An association between a missense DCLRE1C variant and V-gene and J-gene trimming of TCR beta chains was found in a later genetic analysis and replicated in an independent cohort. Because some donors lacked HLA typing at each locus, the association tests relied only on the typed subset. Across donors, most TCR sequences were observed very rarely, whereas some public TCRs were present in many individuals.

Comments on this clone: Its antigen remains unidentified. The input lacks base qualities; no much larger clone sits a single base away.

Taken from cysteine to phenylalanine, the CDR3 has 13 residues. Just CDR3 DNA is preserved here, 39 bases in frame from base 1. The junction shows trimming of 4 bases on V and 2 bases on J, plus 9 bases between the germline ends. CDR1 SGHVS and CDR2 FNYEAQ are derived from the germline V gene. The library relied on the immunoSEQ multiplex PCR assay. The multiplex PCR relied on a mix of 60 forward primers for TCR Vbeta segments and 13 reverse primers for TCR Jbeta segments. Amplification of the CDR3 region of rearranged TCR beta genes was performed with a multiplex PCR assay on genomic DNA. Amplified TCR beta libraries were sequenced as 87-base-pair reads on the Illumina HiSeq System. Turning to the authors' computational methods: In a later analysis, tens of millions of unique TCR beta chains were counted across the 500 to 850 repertoires, and approximately 11 million of these chains were shared by at least two donors. Raw reads were error-corrected and collapsed into unique sequences with a nearest-neighbor algorithm that merged closely related sequences to remove PCR and sequencing errors. To assign V, D and J gene segments, CDR3 sequences were aligned to IMGT reference sequences. For a sequence to be retained, a match of at least six nucleotides was required to both a V gene segment and a J gene segment. A rearrangement counted as productive if the CDR3 had no stop codons and remained in frame with V and J, and every other rearrangement counted as non-productive. Following IMGT convention, CDR3 was defined as the stretch from the second conserved V-encoded cysteine to the conserved J-encoded phenylalanine. The earlier analysis of about 560 of the donors excluded any sequence lacking an unambiguous match to a single V gene segment. In an earlier analysis of roughly 500 of the donors, V segments were called functional above 56.7% productive rearrangements and were called segregating when the between-donor standard deviation exceeded 5%. A statistical classification framework was built to diagnose cytomegalovirus status from the catalog of TCR beta chain sequences. In a later analysis, V and J genes were assigned by comparing TCR nucleotide sequences against IMGT/GENE-DB human TR gene sequences. The TCRdist pipeline was used in a later analysis to assign CDR3 sequences and most-parsimonious VDJ recombination scenarios. In a later analysis, each TCR beta chain was defined by its CDR3 amino acid sequence together with its V-gene family, and reads without a unique V-gene family were excluded. A later analysis removed 500 to 650 highly shared, low-generation-probability nucleotide sequences to deal with suspected cross-contamination and a sequencing artifact. For each public chain, a later analysis derived a clonal expansion index from normalized ranks of inferred template counts within each repertoire. A later analysis computed generation probabilities with a VDJ recombination model fitted to out-of-frame rearrangements, and checked the results against IGoR. A later analysis scored TCR-TCR, TCR-HLA and TCR-CMV co-occurrence with hypergeometric tests, applying a repertoire-size bias correction to TCR pairs. A later analysis estimated false discovery rates by permuting HLA or CMV assignments 20 times. In a later analysis, co-occurring TCRs were grouped with DBSCAN, and TCRdist sequence similarity was added when clustering was performed within HLA-allele-positive subsets. Co-occurrence clustering excluded repertoires with fewer than 30,000 or more than 120,000 public chains, plus five with anomalous nucleotide sharing. In TCRdb, the immuneACCESS table is reduced to in-frame sequences with V and J assigned. These tables do not hold every clone; where another copy was compared, an unresolved V gene accounts for under half, and the others remain unexplained. For V, J and clone size, that table is used; D and trimming come from the DNA. The sample includes about 130,000 clones, with roughly 80% observed a single time. The ten largest make up approximately 10% of the sample.

In total, more than 500 healthy bone marrow donors made up the cohort. At the time of sampling, all cohort members were nominally healthy, though unrecorded immune exposures were likely present. The donor was CMV seropositive and was included in the group of 289 seropositive cohort members. A peripheral blood sample was collected from each donor, and TCR beta sequencing was performed on peripheral blood mononuclear cells. Genomic DNA extraction from the blood cell samples was performed with the Qiagen DNeasy Blood Extraction Kit. The material sequenced was PBMCs. The rearranged chain carries TRBV7-6 and TRBJ2-7; perhaps TRBD2 is the D gene, with 5 bases matching. This clonotype was sampled from a man in his thirties or forties in good health and CMV-seropositive. The CDR3 reads as follows: CASSSSSPYEQYF. The nucleotide sequence is TGTGCCAGCAGCTCTAGCTCGCCCTACGAGCAGTACTTC.